This T cell receptor beta chain was recorded in a study of shared clonotypes between healthy human individuals. Study results and caveats: Naive subsets tended to show greater estimated richness than memory subsets. Although depth was large, rarefaction showed that sequencing of the sorted subsets was incomplete. Unshared clonotypes carried lower generation probabilities than those common to all four donors.

In the original analysis: Sequence data from immunoSEQ were junction-only and lacked quality scores; consequently, filtering differed. The repertoire was sequenced with immunoSEQ multiplex PCR; TCRdb's copy has only in-frame clones and lacks some. Clone size and the V and J calls come from that table; the DNA yielded D and trimming. The table includes millions of clones, roughly 95% detected once. With respect to this clone: The antigen remains unidentified.

V lost 5 bases, J lost 1 base, and 8 bases lay in between. CDR1 and CDR2 from the germline V gene are MDHEN and SYDVKM. This CDR3 contains 13 residues. Input material: naive CD4+ T cells sorted from blood. Noted subset: CD45RA+ positively selected. The source is a young man in good health. The rearrangement joins TRBV28 to TRBJ1-2; D gene unclear. The CDR3 protein is CASSPRGNYGYTF. CDR3 bases: TGTGCCAGCAGTCCCCGCGGTAACTATGGCTACACCTTC.